The clone carrying this TCR beta chain is a singleton in its sample. Antigen: not known. Just one base apart from a much larger clone, this may be a read error. TCR cDNA received a 3' ligated oligonucleotide that carried a UMI. Reverse transcription used DNase-treated unsorted total RNA, aiming for roughly 1 to 1,100 ng. Four PCR rounds used nested alpha and beta constant region primers plus the SP2 primer. TCRdb redid the calling of the 5' RACE reads with MiXCR, one entry per CDR3 protein. The sample consists of tens of thousands of distinct CDR3 sequences, about 4.4% of them appearing once. This entry comes from a study of naive and memory T cell subsets. General study points: This RNA-based method may be sensitive to activation-related transcript changes.

CDR3 length equals 15 residues. Germline CDR1 is MNHEY and CDR2 is SVGAGI. The clonotype was recovered from a female donor in good health. The V gene is TRBV6-5, the J gene TRBJ2-1, with 8 bases fitting TRBD2. CDR3 amino acids: CAGSYAGLDVNEQFF. Here the CDR3 DNA reads TGTGCCGGCAGTTACGCGGGACTAGATGTCAATGAGCAGTTCTTC.